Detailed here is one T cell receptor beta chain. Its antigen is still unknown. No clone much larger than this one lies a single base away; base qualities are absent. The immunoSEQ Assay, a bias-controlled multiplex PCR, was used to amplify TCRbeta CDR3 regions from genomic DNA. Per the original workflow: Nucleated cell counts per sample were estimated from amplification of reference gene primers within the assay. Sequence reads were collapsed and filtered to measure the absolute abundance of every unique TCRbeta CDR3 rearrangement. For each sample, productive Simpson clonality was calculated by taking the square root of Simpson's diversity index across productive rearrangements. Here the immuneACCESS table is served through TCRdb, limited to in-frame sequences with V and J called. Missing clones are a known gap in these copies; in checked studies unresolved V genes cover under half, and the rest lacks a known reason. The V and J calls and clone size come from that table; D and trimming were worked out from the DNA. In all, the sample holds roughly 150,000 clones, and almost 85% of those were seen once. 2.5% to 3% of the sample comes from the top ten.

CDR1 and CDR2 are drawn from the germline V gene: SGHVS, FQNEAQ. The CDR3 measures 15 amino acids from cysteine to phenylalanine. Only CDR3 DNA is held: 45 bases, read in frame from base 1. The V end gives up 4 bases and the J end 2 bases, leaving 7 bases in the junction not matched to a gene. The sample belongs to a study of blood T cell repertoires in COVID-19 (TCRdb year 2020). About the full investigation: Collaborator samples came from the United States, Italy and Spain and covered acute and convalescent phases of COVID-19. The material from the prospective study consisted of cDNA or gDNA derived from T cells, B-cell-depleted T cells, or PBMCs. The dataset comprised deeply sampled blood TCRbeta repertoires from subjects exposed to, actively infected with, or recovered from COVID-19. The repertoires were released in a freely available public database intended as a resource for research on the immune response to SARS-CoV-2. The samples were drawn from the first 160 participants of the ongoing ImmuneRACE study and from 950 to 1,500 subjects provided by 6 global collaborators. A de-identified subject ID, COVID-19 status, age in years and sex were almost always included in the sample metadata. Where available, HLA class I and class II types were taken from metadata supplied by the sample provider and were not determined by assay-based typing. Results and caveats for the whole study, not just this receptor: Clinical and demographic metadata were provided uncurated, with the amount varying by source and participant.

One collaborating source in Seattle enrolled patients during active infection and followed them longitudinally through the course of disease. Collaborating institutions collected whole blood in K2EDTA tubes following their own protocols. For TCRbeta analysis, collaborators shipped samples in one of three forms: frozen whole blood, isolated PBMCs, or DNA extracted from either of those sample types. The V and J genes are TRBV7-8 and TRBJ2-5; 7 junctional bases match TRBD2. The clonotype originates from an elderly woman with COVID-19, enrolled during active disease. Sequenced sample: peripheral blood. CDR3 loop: CASSSDRGVQETQYF. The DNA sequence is TGTGCCAGCAGCTCGGACCGGGGGGTACAAGAGACCCAGTACTTC.